This T cell receptor (beta chain) stems from a study of T-cell memory formation after mild COVID-19 (dated by TCRdb to about 2021). Looking at the study overall: TCR sequence clusters from the two donors were found to be largely donor specific. Longitudinal TCRalpha and TCRbeta repertoire sequencing tracked T-cell clones expanding and contracting after mild COVID-19 in a couple of donors. Two young, previously healthy adult volunteers, one female and one male, were included in the cohort. What the work shows at the level of the full study, not this receptor alone: The study included only a couple of mild cases, and larger cohorts that include severe cases with pre-infection samples were judged to be necessary. Clones that contracted from day 15 to 85 showed balanced CD4/CD8 phenotypes, whereas a second wave of clones that expanded from day 15 to 37 leaned towards CD4+. Contracting CD4+ clones were found mainly in CM and EM memory subsets, while CD8+ clones were enriched in EMRA. Some responding clones were found in pre-infection memory, which suggests that pre-existing cross-reactive memory T cells took part in the SARS-CoV-2 response. SARS-CoV-2 specificity was not confirmed for the second-wave clones peaking on day 37.

For CDR1 and CDR2, the germline V gene lists MNHEY and SVGEGT. The CDR3 contains 15 residues, cysteine and phenylalanine counted. The sequence is cut down to CDR3 DNA, 45 bases in frame from base 1. V lost 10 bases and J lost 6 bases, and the count of bases not matched to a germline gene is 15. Sequencing used an Illumina NovaSeq 6000. TCRalpha and TCRbeta cDNA libraries were built by 5'RACE with constant-segment primers, adding sample barcodes and unique molecular identifiers. Trizol reagent was used to extract RNA from every sample. Amplification of the libraries took two PCR steps, and the second step added a second sample barcode plus Illumina TruSeq adapters. Libraries were sequenced on an Illumina NovaSeq with 2 x 150 bp paired-end reads. The paper's processing steps were these. Demultiplexing of reads and collapsing into UMI-guided consensus sequences were performed with migec v1.2.7. With mixcr v2.1.11, UMI consensuses were aligned to TRA and TRB V and J templates and assembled into clonotypes. A clonotype was counted as expanded or contracted only when both edgeR and NoisET called the clonotype significant, with the noise models trained on biological replicates. For edgeR calls, a false discovery rate-adjusted p below 0.01 and a log2 fold-change threshold of 1 were applied. As an exploratory analysis of dynamics, PCA with hierarchical clustering was applied to max-normalized trajectories of the 1000 most abundant clonotypes. Each responding clone was given a CD4 or CD8 phenotype based on the CD4+ and CD8+ repertoires, which had been sequenced separately. The public reads were run again by TCRdb, first through fastp at Q25 and then through MiXCR, and only productive beta chains were kept. Records with the same CDR3 protein are collapsed into one entry carrying the most frequent genes and DNA. TCRdb, rather than the study authors, made the V and J calls. Within this sample are 300,000 to 400,000 distinct CDR3 sequences, with approximately 15% of them counted one time only. The ten largest clones represent around 22% of the sample.

This clonotype was seen a few times. The antigen it recognizes is unknown. No qualities accompany the bases; no much larger clone lies one base away. Ficoll-Paque density gradient centrifugation was the method used to isolate PBMCs. The sequence is built from TRBV6-2 or TRBV6-3 and TRBJ2-3; 8 nucleotides in the junction match TRBD1. This TCR was sampled from a young man who had mild COVID-19 (a few samples of this study predate the infection). The sample titles of this study are shuffled in the database, so cell type and time point are left out; the donor was told from shared clones. The sequenced material came from PBMCs or a T cell subset sorted from them (not recorded which). The nucleotide sequence reads TGTGCCACTCTCCAGACAGGGGTTGATGTGGATACGCAGTATTTT. It encodes CATLQTGVDVDTQYF.